The 16 T cell receptor beta chains below were found in one sample sequenced in a study of blood T cell repertoires in COVID-19. Using immunoSEQ multiplex PCR, the repertoire was profiled, and TCRdb retains in-frame clones only, with some absent. The sample includes tens of thousands of clones, 85% to 90% seen only once; the top ten take 20% to 25%. Sample: peripheral blood. The origin of the receptors is a woman between 45 and 65 years old with active or convalescent COVID-19.

The V and J genes are TRBV19 and TRBJ2-2; 7 bases are shared with TRBD2. V lost 5 bases, J lost 3 bases, and 6 bases stayed unmatched. Germline CDR1 and CDR2: LNHDA and SQIVND (reference sequence). The CDR3 has 15 residues. The CDR3 region has the DNA TGTGCCAGTAGTGCGGGGGATCGGGACACCGGGGAGCTGTTTTTT. Its protein is CASSAGDRDTGELFF.

CDR3 nucleotides: TGTGCCAGCAGCCAGGGACCGGGACTCGTGAACACTGAAGCTTTCTTT. Residues: CASSQGPGLVNTEAFF. This chain joins TRBV14 and TRBJ1-1, with D perhaps TRBD1 (5 bases). The V and J ends lost 3 bases and 0 bases respectively, with 14 bases between them. The germline gives CDR1 SGHDN, CDR2 FVKESK. This CDR3 is 16 amino acids long. Complete variable domain (other parts from reference TRBV14 and TRBJ1-1): EAGVTQFPSHSVIEKGQTVTLRCDPISGHDNLYWYRRVMGKEIKFLLHFVKESKQDESGMPNNRFLAERTGGTYSTLKVQPAELEDSGVYFCASSQGPGLVNTEAFFGQGTRLTVV.

This rearrangement joins TRBV13 to TRBJ1-3; 9 bases map to TRBD1. This CDR3 is 16 amino acids long. V trimming: 5 bases; J trimming: 5 bases; junction bases outside the gene matches: 10. CDR1 is PRHDT and CDR2 is FYEKMQ in the germline V gene (reference sequence). This CDR3 reads CASSARTGDQRNTIYF. The DNA for the CDR3 is TGTGCCAGCAGCGCCCGGACAGGGGATCAGAGAAACACCATATATTTT.

V gene TRBV13 combines with J gene TRBJ2-7; the match to TRBD1 covers 7 bases. The CDR3 consists of 15 residues. V was pared by 2 bases and J by 2 bases, with 6 bases of the junction left unmatched. Germline CDR1 PRHDT, CDR2 FYEKMQ (reference sequence). CDR3 coding DNA: TGTGCCAGCAGCTTAATTCGACAGGGACCCTACGAGCAGTACTTC. As protein: CASSLIRQGPYEQYF.

This clone was recorded once. The V and J genes are TRBV5-6 and TRBJ1-5; 10 positions agree with TRBD1. Germline assignment: CDR1 SGHDT and CDR2 YYEEEE. The CDR3 is 17 residues long. The V segment lost 3 bases and the J segment 7 bases; nucleotides outside the gene matches: 13. CDR3 nucleotides: TGTGCCAGCAGCTCGGGACAGGGGCCCGTTGGAATCCAGCCCCAGCATTTT. Its translation is CASSSGQGPVGIQPQHF.

This sequence joins TRBV11-1 and TRBJ2-1; TRBD2 matches at 7 bases. Germline V CDR1 and CDR2: SGHAT, FQDESV (reference sequence). Losses at the gene ends were 3 bases for V and 6 bases for J; bases not matched to a gene: 8. The CDR3 spans 15 residues. The CDR3 sequence: CASSFLRESANEQFF. CDR3 in DNA: TGTGCCAGCAGCTTTTTGCGGGAGTCGGCCAATGAGCAGTTCTTC.

The chain carries TRBV7-8 and TRBJ2-5, with 10 bases aligning to TRBD2. CDR3 length equals 14 residues. The germline CDR1 and CDR2 sequences are SGHVS and FQNEAQ. V dropped 8 bases and J dropped 2; count of bases not matched to a gene: 5. CDR3 amino acids: CASGPGLAQETQYF. The CDR3 nucleotides read TGTGCCAGCGGGCCGGGACTAGCGCAAGAGACCCAGTACTTC.

The gene calls are TRBV5-1 and TRBJ2-7; 7 bases align to TRBD2. The CDR3 is 14 residues long. Trimming cost V 3 bases and J 3 bases; bases outside gene matches: 6. Germline V gene sequence: CDR1 SGHRS, CDR2 YFSETQ. This chain's CDR3 is CASSYSGFYYEQYF. The CDR3 DNA follows: TGCGCCAGCAGCTATAGCGGGTTCTACTACGAGCAGTACTTC.

V gene TRBV4-2 combines with J gene TRBJ1-3; D remains unclear. Germline CDR1 is LGHNA and CDR2 is YNFKEQ. Trimming took off 4 bases at V and 0 bases at J, with 7 bases between the two ends. There are 14 residues in the CDR3. The CDR3 coding sequence is TGTGCCAGCAGCCCTGACTACTCTGGAAACACCATATATTTT. Protein sequence: CASSPDYSGNTIYF.

The chain recombines TRBV5-1 with TRBJ2-7, with D uncertain. V lost 0 bases to trimming and J lost 0 bases, with 4 bases between them. The CDR3 spans 13 residues. The V gene's germline CDR1 is SGHRS and CDR2 YFSETQ. CDR3 sequence: CASSLAGSYEQYF. The CDR3 region has the DNA TGCGCCAGCAGCTTGGCAGGCTCCTACGAGCAGTACTTC.

J is TRBJ2-3 and V is TRBV2; D possibly corresponds to TRBD1 (6 bases). The CDR3 length is 13 residues. Trimming took off 8 bases at V and 5 bases at J, with 14 bases between the two ends. Germline CDR1 reads SNHLY; CDR2 reads FYNNEI. DNA of the CDR3: TGTGCCAGCGTAGGGGACAAAAGAGATACGCAGTATTTT. Translation: CASVGDKRDTQYF.

The chain has TRBV18 and TRBJ1-2, with D perhaps TRBD1 (6 bases). Germline V gene data show CDR1 as KGHSH and CDR2 as LQKENI. Trimming removed 0 bases at V and 8 bases at J, with 13 bases between. This CDR3 spans 14 amino acids. The CDR3 protein is CASSPPVTRGGYTF. CDR3 DNA sequence: TGTGCCAGCTCACCACCGGTAACCAGGGGCGGCTACACCTTC.

This clone was recorded only once. The rearrangement links TRBV2 to TRBJ2-7; TRBD2 matches at 9 bases. The CDR3 spans 14 residues. The V segment lost 6 bases and the J segment 0 bases; nucleotides outside the gene matches: 3. Germline V CDR1 and CDR2: SNHLY, FYNNEI. CDR3 bases: TGTGCCAGCAGGGAGCGGGAGGACTCCTACGAGCAGTACTTC. Encoded protein: CASREREDSYEQYF.

For the CDR3, the DNA is TGTGCCAGCACCGTCGGTGGACTAGCGGAGATCACCGGGGAGCTGTTTTTT. It translates to CASTVGGLAEITGELFF. The V gene is TRBV28, the J gene TRBJ2-2, with 10 bases identical to TRBD2. This CDR3 has 17 residues. With 7 bases clipped from V and 4 bases from J, the junction kept 12 bases outside the gene matches. CDR1 and CDR2 (germline): MDHEN, SYDVKM. Full variable domain (outside the CDR3, taken from reference TRBV28 and TRBJ2-2): DVKVTQSSRYLVKRTGEKVFLECVQDMDHENMFWYRQDPGLGLRLIYFSYDVKMKEKGDIPEGYSVSREKKERFSLILESASTNQTSMYLCASTVGGLAEITGELFFGEGSRLTVL.

The chain joins TRBV2 to TRBJ2-6, with 8 positions matching TRBD1. Germline V lookup: CDR1 SNHLY, CDR2 FYNNEI. CDR3 length equals 14 residues. Losses at the gene ends were 6 bases for V and 4 bases for J; bases not matched to a gene: 2. The CDR3 DNA reads TGTGCCAGCAGGGACAGGGAGGGGGCCAACGTCCTGACTTTC. Amino acids: CASRDREGANVLTF. Supplemented by reference TRBV2 and TRBJ2-6, the full variable domain reads EPEVTQTPSHQVTQMGQEVILRCVPISNHLYFYWYRQILGQKVEFLVSFYNNEISEKSEIFDDQFSVERPDGSNFTLKIRSTKLEDSAMYFCASRDREGANVLTFGAGSRLTVL.

This chain uses TRBV2 with TRBJ1-1; D gene unclear. The germline V gene has CDR1 SNHLY and CDR2 FYNNEI. The V end was cut by 6 bases, the J end by 2 bases, with 13 bases between. This CDR3 spans 14 amino acids. The DNA of the CDR3 is TGTGCCAGCAGCCAACATCCGACTAACACTGAAGCTTTCTTT. It codes for CASSQHPTNTEAFF.